This T cell receptor beta chain comes out of a study of human T cells and chemical hapten exposure. Documented time point: pre-sensitization, week 0. The treatment was: therapeutic diphenylcyclopropenone sensitization with weekly scalp DPC. TCRdb fed the RACE reads into MiXCR, producing one record per CDR3 protein. The table has around 330,000 distinct CDR3 sequences, around 5.5% seen once; the top ten hold around 8.8%. This CDR3 contains 14 residues. V was shortened by 7 bases and J by 5 bases, with 17 bases between the two germline ends. The source was whole blood, collected in connection with sensitization to the hapten diphenylcyclopropenone (DPC). The clonotype originates from a woman aged 18-35 years with alopecia areata. Some clones in this sample may be carry-over from other donors' samples. The chain uses TRBV12-3 or TRBV12-4 and TRBJ1-1, with D unresolved. The CDR3 region has the DNA TGTGCCAGCATTTGGGGAGCAGAAAGTACTGAAGCTTTCTTT. Protein: CASIWGAESTEAFF.